Listed below are T cell receptor beta chains from one sample, sequenced in a study of cytomegalovirus exposure and HLA in healthy donors. Profiled with immunoSEQ multiplex PCR; TCRdb holds only in-frame clones, not every one. The sample shows about 68,000 clones, roughly nine tenths of them seen only once. Material for sequencing was PBMCs. All receptors derive from a man in his late teens or twenties in good health and CMV-seronegative. Both conserved end residues are trimmed from each CDR3. Each record gives: V gene, J gene, clone size, CDR3 protein. Some rows have no size entry. The others give once, few or many, or a class for an expanded clone.

V gene: TRBV2; J gene: TRBJ1-1; clone size: .; CDR3 protein: ASSEGGQVHGEAF
V gene: TRBV4-2; J gene: TRBJ2-1; clone size: .; CDR3 protein: ASSQGGSASGYNEQF
V gene: TRBV5-1; J gene: TRBJ1-1; clone size: .; CDR3 protein: ASSRGQGGEAF
V gene: TRBV28; J gene: TRBJ2-7; clone size: .; CDR3 protein: ASRLRTVSYEQY
V gene: TRBV5-6; J gene: TRBJ2-7; clone size: .; CDR3 protein: ASSLDPAGMYEQY
V gene: TRBV7-9; J gene: TRBJ2-2; clone size: .; CDR3 protein: ASSLVSGRTGELF
V gene: TRBV10-3; J gene: TRBJ1-5; clone size: .; CDR3 protein: ASGFGNQPQH
V gene: TRBV28; J gene: TRBJ1-2; clone size: .; CDR3 protein: ASTLSPRVSYGYT
V gene: TRBV5-1; J gene: TRBJ2-3; clone size: .; CDR3 protein: ASSILPSGVSTDTQY
V gene: TRBV28; J gene: TRBJ2-7; clone size: .; CDR3 protein: ASSLSWAGNEQY
V gene: TRBV9; J gene: TRBJ2-7; clone size: .; CDR3 protein: ASSGRDSSYEQY
V gene: TRBV7-2; J gene: TRBJ2-7; clone size: .; CDR3 protein: ASSGLPGLARGEQY
V gene: TRBV2; J gene: TRBJ2-1; clone size: few; CDR3 protein: ASSGGASGYLEQF
V gene: TRBV9; J gene: TRBJ2-2; clone size: .; CDR3 protein: ASSPPGTGGKTGELF
V gene: TRBV29-1; J gene: TRBJ1-2; clone size: .; CDR3 protein: SVEDRSNYGYT
V gene: TRBV9; J gene: TRBJ2-5; clone size: .; CDR3 protein: ASSPTGTSGETQY
V gene: TRBV7-3; J gene: TRBJ2-7; clone size: .; CDR3 protein: ASSPLPDGRGEQY
V gene: TRBV7-9; J gene: TRBJ1-2; clone size: .; CDR3 protein: ASSKTGPGYGYT
V gene: TRBV6-4; J gene: TRBJ2-3; clone size: .; CDR3 protein: ASSWTGGPDTQY
V gene: TRBV28; J gene: TRBJ2-3; clone size: .; CDR3 protein: ASSQRVSGGGRDTQY
V gene: TRBV5-1; J gene: TRBJ2-1; clone size: .; CDR3 protein: ASSLDPSGGNEQF
V gene: TRBV28; J gene: TRBJ2-7; clone size: .; CDR3 protein: ASSFGIGGAYEQY
V gene: TRBV7-3; J gene: TRBJ2-1; clone size: .; CDR3 protein: ASSLGVGDGSYPYNEQF